This TCR beta chain originates from a study of T cells expressing NK-cell markers. Study-level information: The TCR beta repertoires were obtained from sorted CD3+CD56+NKG2C+, CD3+CD56+NKG2C- and CD3+CD56-NKG2C+ T cells. Study-level findings and limits: Clones of NKG2C+ T cells that had expanded were of unclear HCMV specificity. Of CD8+ T cells, about 1.0-8% belonged to dominant NKG2C+ clonotypes in several donors. Once again these clonotypes came out on top in the CD3+CD56-NKG2C+ fraction of a few donors.

Per the germline V gene, CDR1 is SGHTA and CDR2 is FQGTGA. This CDR3 has 14 residues. About this clonotype itself: Its antigen is not identified.

TCRdb reprocessed the 5' RACE reads, keeping one entry per CDR3 protein, no DNA. Its clone listing holds fewer than 400,000 distinct CDR3 sequences. The sequenced material came from blood T cells: a sorted CD56 or NKG2C T cell subset, CD4+ or CD8+ T cells, or bulk PBMC T cells (not recorded which). This sequence joins TRBV7-3 and TRBJ2-3; there is no DNA to check the TCRdb D call of TRBD2. This TCR derives from a man aged 18-75 years in good health. CDR3 sequence reads: CASSPSSVTDTQYF.